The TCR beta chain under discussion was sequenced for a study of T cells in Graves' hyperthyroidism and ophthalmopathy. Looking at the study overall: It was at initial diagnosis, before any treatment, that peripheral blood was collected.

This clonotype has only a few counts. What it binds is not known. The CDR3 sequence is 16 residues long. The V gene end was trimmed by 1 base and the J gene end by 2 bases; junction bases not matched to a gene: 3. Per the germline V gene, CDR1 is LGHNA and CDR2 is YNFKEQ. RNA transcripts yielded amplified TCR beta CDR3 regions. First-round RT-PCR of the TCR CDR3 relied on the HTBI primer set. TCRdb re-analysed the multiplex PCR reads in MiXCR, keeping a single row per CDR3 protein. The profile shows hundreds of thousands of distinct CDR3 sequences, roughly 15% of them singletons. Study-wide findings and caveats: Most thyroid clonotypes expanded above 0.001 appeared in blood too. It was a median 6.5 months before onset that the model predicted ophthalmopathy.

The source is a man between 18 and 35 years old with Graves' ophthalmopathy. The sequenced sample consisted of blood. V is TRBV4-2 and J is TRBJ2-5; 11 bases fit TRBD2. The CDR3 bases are TGTGCCAGCAGCCAAGCCGGGACTAGCGGTCAAGAGACCCAGTACTTC. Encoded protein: CASSQAGTSGQETQYF.